These T cell receptor beta chains were read from a single sample in a study of shared clonotypes between healthy human individuals. The assay was immunoSEQ multiplex PCR, and TCRdb's table has in-frame clones only and misses some. The sample yields 550,000 to 750,000 clones, about 95% seen once. Sequencing used naive CD8+ T cells sorted from blood. These TCRs come from a woman aged 25 to 39 in good health. Both conserved end residues are part of each CDR3. A D gene is named only where the DNA matches it firmly. The size field is filled for only some rows; it gives once, few, many or a size class.

v_call,j_call,clone_size,d_call,cdr3_nt,cdr3_aa
TRBV7-8,TRBJ2-7,NA,NA,TGTGCCAGCAGCTTAGGAGGACCCGACTACGAGCAGTACTTC,CASSLGGPDYEQYF
TRBV5-1,TRBJ2-7,NA,TRBD1,TGCGCCAGCGGTCCGGGACAGAGCTCCTACGAGCAGTACTTC,CASGPGQSSYEQYF
TRBV5-6,TRBJ2-5,NA,TRBD2,TGTGCCAGCAGCCTAATGGGACTAGCGGGAGTGGGTGAGACCCAGTACTTC,CASSLMGLAGVGETQYF
TRBV5-4,TRBJ2-7,NA,TRBD1,TGTGCCAGCAGCCCGAGGTGGACAGGGGACGAGCAGTACTTC,CASSPRWTGDEQYF
TRBV19,TRBJ2-1,NA,NA,TGTGCCAGTAGTTACGGATCGGGACCTTACAATGAGCAGTTCTTC,CASSYGSGPYNEQFF
TRBV2,TRBJ1-1,NA,NA,TGTGCCAGCAGTGGGGCAGGTTTGAACACTGAAGCTTTCTTT,CASSGAGLNTEAFF
TRBV7-9,TRBJ2-1,NA,TRBD1,TGTGCCAGCAGCCGACAGGGGGGCTACAATGAGCAGTTCTTC,CASSRQGGYNEQFF
TRBV27,TRBJ2-7,NA,TRBD1,TGTGCCAGCAGTCCGACGCCGACAGGGCACGAGCAGTACTTC,CASSPTPTGHEQYF
TRBV2,TRBJ2-3,NA,TRBD2,TGTGCCAGCAGTACCCGGACTAGCGGTTCGAGGGCAGATACGCAGTATTTT,CASSTRTSGSRADTQYF
TRBV9,TRBJ1-2,NA,NA,TGTGCCAGCAGCCCCGGGCCGGACCCGTATTCTCATGGCTACACCTTC,CASSPGPDPYSHGYTF
TRBV27,TRBJ2-3,NA,TRBD2,TGTGCCAGCAGTCTACCGGGACTAGTTCCAGATACGCAGTATTTT,CASSLPGLVPDTQYF
TRBV4-1,TRBJ2-3,NA,TRBD2,TGCGCCAGCAGCGGACTAGCGGTCCTGGATACGCAGTATTTT,CASSGLAVLDTQYF
TRBV6-1,TRBJ1-4,once,TRBD1,TGTGCCAGCAGTGCAACCGGGACAGCCAATTTTGAGACTAATGAAAAACTGTTTTTT,CASSATGTANFETNEKLFF
TRBV14,TRBJ1-1,NA,NA,TGTGCCAGCAGCCCCGGCACTGAAGCTTTCTTT,CASSPGTEAFF
TRBV29-1,TRBJ1-1,NA,NA,TGCAGCGTTGGCGGTCGAGGGAACACTGAAGCTTTCTTT,CSVGGRGNTEAFF
TRBV6-5,TRBJ1-1,NA,NA,TGTGCCAGCGGGGACACGATGGACACTGAAGCTTTCTTT,CASGDTMDTEAFF
TRBV10-1,TRBJ2-1,NA,NA,TGCGCCAGCAGTGAGTCGGGGGCGTTCTCAATTAATGAGCAGTTCTTC,CASSESGAFSINEQFF
TRBV6-1,TRBJ2-3,NA,NA,TGTGCCAGCAAAGGGGGGCTAGCGGCCGATACGCAGTATTTT,CASKGGLAADTQYF
TRBV27,TRBJ2-7,NA,NA,TGTGCCAGCAGTCCCACGGGCTCCTACGAGCAGTACTTC,CASSPTGSYEQYF
TRBV2,TRBJ2-3,NA,NA,TGTGCCAGCAGTGAGATGGGTACTAGCACAGATACGCAGTATTTT,CASSEMGTSTDTQYF
TRBV27,TRBJ2-1,NA,NA,TGTGCCAGCAGTACTTCCGATAGGGGCTCCTACAATGAGCAGTTCTTC,CASSTSDRGSYNEQFF
TRBV2,TRBJ2-7,NA,NA,TGTGCCAGCAGTGAGGGGGGCAACTCCTACGAGCAGTACTTC,CASSEGGNSYEQYF
TRBV4-2,TRBJ2-1,NA,TRBD2,TGTGCCAGCAGCCCTCAGACTAGCGGGAACGTCGGTGAGCAGTTCTTC,CASSPQTSGNVGEQFF
TRBV7-8,TRBJ2-7,NA,NA,TGTGCCAGCAGCCGCCCGGAGCCCTCCTACGAGCAGTACTTC,CASSRPEPSYEQYF
TRBV27,TRBJ2-7,NA,NA,TGTGCCAGCAGTTTATCGGGACATTCCGAGCAGTACTTC,CASSLSGHSEQYF
TRBV28,TRBJ2-5,NA,TRBD1,TGTGCCAGCAGCCCGGACAGGGAAGAGACCCAGTACTTC,CASSPDREETQYF
TRBV14,TRBJ2-7,NA,NA,TGTGCCAGCAGCCAACGGGTCAGCCCCAACGAGCAGTACTTC,CASSQRVSPNEQYF
TRBV27,TRBJ2-3,NA,NA,TGTGCCAGCAGTTTATCGAGTCTCCGCACAGATACGCAGTATTTT,CASSLSSLRTDTQYF
TRBV27,TRBJ2-5,once,NA,TGTGCCAGCAGTGGGGGGCCAGGGGCCCAGTACTTC,CASSGGPGAQYF
TRBV4-1,TRBJ1-1,NA,NA,TGCGCCAGCAGCCGAGGGGACGGATCGTACCCTAACACTGAAGCTTTCTTT,CASSRGDGSYPNTEAFF
TRBV4-1,TRBJ1-2,NA,NA,TGCGCCAGCAGCCAAGAGGGAGCAAAGTACTATGGCTACACCTTC,CASSQEGAKYYGYTF
TRBV27,TRBJ1-1,once,TRBD1,TGTGCCAGCAGTCTTTCCGGGACAGGGCTGAACACTGAAGCTTTCTTT,CASSLSGTGLNTEAFF
TRBV19,TRBJ1-2,once,NA,TGTGCCAGTAGTATAGATCATACAGGGCACTATGGCTACACCTTC,CASSIDHTGHYGYTF
TRBV2,TRBJ1-1,NA,NA,TGTGCCAGCAGTGTGACAGTCGGCACTGAAGCTTTCTTT,CASSVTVGTEAFF
TRBV28,TRBJ2-3,NA,NA,TGTGCCAGCAGTTTAAGTCCCCAGGGGGGGAGGGCCACAGATACGCAGTATTTT,CASSLSPQGGRATDTQYF
TRBV19,TRBJ1-2,NA,NA,TGTGCCAGTAGTATAGACCACTCCGGAGCCCTGTATGGCTACACCTTC,CASSIDHSGALYGYTF
TRBV15,TRBJ2-2,NA,NA,TGTGCCACCAGCAGAGTGGAGGTCTTCACCGGGGAGCTGTTTTTT,CATSRVEVFTGELFF
TRBV6-5,TRBJ2-3,NA,NA,TGTGCCAGCAGCCTCCTAGGTCCTACAGATACGCAGTATTTT,CASSLLGPTDTQYF
TRBV27,TRBJ2-7,NA,NA,TGTGCCAGCAGTTTATCCCCCCCTAGGAGGGAAAACGAGCAGTACTTC,CASSLSPPRRENEQYF
TRBV29-1,TRBJ2-1,NA,TRBD2,TGCAGCGTTGAAGGCGGGAGGGTGCCCTACAATGAGCAGTTCTTC,CSVEGGRVPYNEQFF
TRBV2,TRBJ1-1,NA,NA,TGTGCCAGCAGAGACAGCGGTTTCAAAGCTTTCTTT,CASRDSGFKAFF
TRBV28,TRBJ2-7,NA,NA,TGTGCCAGCAGATTTCCGGGACATCCATACGAGCAGTACTTC,CASRFPGHPYEQYF
TRBV19,TRBJ2-7,NA,NA,TGTGCCAGTAGTCCAGGTGGAGGGAACTACGAGCAGTACTTC,CASSPGGGNYEQYF
TRBV7-2,TRBJ2-1,once,NA,TGTGCCAGCAGCTTAGCGAGGCGGGGCGTGAACCTCAATGAGCAGTTCTTC,CASSLARRGVNLNEQFF
TRBV7-9,TRBJ2-2,NA,NA,TGTGCCAGCAGCTTAGGCCGGGACCTTAACACCGGGGAGCTGTTTTTT,CASSLGRDLNTGELFF
TRBV28,TRBJ2-1,once,NA,TGTGCCAGCAGTTTACTCCTCAGACATACCTACAATGAGCAGTTCTTC,CASSLLLRHTYNEQFF
TRBV25-1,TRBJ1-1,NA,NA,TGTGCCAGCACCCTGGGGGCGCTCGCTTTCTTT,CASTLGALAFF
TRBV4-1,TRBJ1-2,NA,NA,TGCGCCAGCAGCTTCGACAGGGGCTACACCTTC,CASSFDRGYTF